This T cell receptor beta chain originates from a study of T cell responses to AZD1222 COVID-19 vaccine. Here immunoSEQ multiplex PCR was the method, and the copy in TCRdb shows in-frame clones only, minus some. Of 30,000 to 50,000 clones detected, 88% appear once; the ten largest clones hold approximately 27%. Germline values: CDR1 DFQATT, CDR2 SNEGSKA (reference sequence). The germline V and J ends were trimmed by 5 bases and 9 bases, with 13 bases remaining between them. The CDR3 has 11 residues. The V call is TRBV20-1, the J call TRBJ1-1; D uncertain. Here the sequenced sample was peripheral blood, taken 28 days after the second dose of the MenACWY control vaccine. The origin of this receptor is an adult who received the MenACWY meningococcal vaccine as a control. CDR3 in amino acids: CSAGPDRKAFF. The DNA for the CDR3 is TGCAGTGCTGGGCCCGATCGCAAAGCTTTCTTT.